The 30 T cell receptor beta chains given below trace back to one sample, sequenced in a study of cytomegalovirus exposure and HLA in healthy donors. In the PCR, 60 Vbeta and 13 Jbeta primers were used. Sequenced by immunoSEQ multiplex PCR; TCRdb stores in-frame clones only, minus some. The data hold approximately 140,000 clones, with over 65% observed a single time. The sample comprised PBMCs. These receptors were obtained from a male donor in good health and CMV-seronegative.

The genes are TRBV11-2 and TRBJ2-1, with 7 bases that match TRBD2. There are 16 residues in the CDR3. Trimming removed 2 bases from V and 3 bases from J; junction bases left unmatched: 7. Looked up from germline, CDR1 is SGHAT and CDR2 is FQNNGV. CDR3 coding DNA: TGTGCCAGCAGCTTACGACTAGCCGCAGACTACAATGAGCAGTTCTTC. It encodes CASSLRLAADYNEQFF. Complete variable domain (other parts from reference TRBV11-2 and TRBJ2-1): EAGVAQSPRYKIIEKRQSVAFWCNPISGHATLYWYQQILGQGPKLLIQFQNNGVVDDSQLPKDRFSAERLKGVDSTLKIQPAKLEDSAVYLCASSLRLAADYNEQFFGPGTRLTVL.

The CDR3 sequence is CATHRGRNQPQHF. In DNA, the CDR3 is TGTGCCACCCACAGGGGTCGGAATCAGCCCCAGCATTTT. This rearrangement joins TRBV28 to TRBJ1-5, with 7 bases that match TRBD1. This CDR3 comprises 13 residues. Germline V gives CDR1 MDHEN, CDR2 SYDVKM. V lost 10 bases to trimming and J lost 4 bases; unmatched junction nucleotides: 7.

This clone came up a few times. The chain has TRBV5-6 and TRBJ2-7, with D tentatively TRBD1 (5 bases). The CDR3 is 14 residues long. The germline gives CDR1 SGHDT, CDR2 YYEEEE. The germline V and J ends were trimmed by 3 bases and 2 bases, with 12 bases remaining between them. CDR3 protein: CASSSRGRTYEQYF. The CDR3, as DNA: TGTGCCAGCAGCTCAAGGGGTAGGACCTACGAGCAGTACTTC.

Note on this clone: The sample carries other DNA sequences with the same CDR3. V gene TRBV19 combines with J gene TRBJ1-1; D is perhaps TRBD1 (5 bases). The CDR3 extends over 14 amino acids. Deletions cut 9 bases from V and 1 base from J, with 15 bases between. The germline V gene has CDR1 LNHDA and CDR2 SQIVND (reference sequence). The CDR3 DNA follows: TGTGCCAGCTCCCTTCAGGGTCAGAACACTGAAGCTTTCTTT. It codes for CASSLQGQNTEAFF.

This clone was seen a single time. J is TRBJ2-5 and V is TRBV19, with 7 bases matching TRBD1. Trimming took 1 base from V and 2 from J; bases not matched to a gene: 1. Germline CDR1 is LNHDA and CDR2 is SQIVND (reference sequence). This CDR3 is 14 amino acids long. CDR3 bases: TGTGCCAGTAGTATAGGGGGACAGCAAGAGACCCAGTACTTC. It specifies CASSIGGQQETQYF.

With respect to this clone: At one end, the junction sequence differs from germline, possibly due to a read error. The chain uses TRBV2 and TRBJ1-5; D might be TRBD1 (5 bases). The CDR3 extends over 16 amino acids. From germline, CDR1 is SNHLY and CDR2 FYNNEI. Here the CDR3 reads CASSEGMEGVNQPQHF. The CDR3 DNA is TGTGCCAGCAGCGAAGGAATGGAAGGGGTTAATCAGCCCCAGCATTTT. Full variable domain (missing parts from reference TRBV2 and TRBJ1-5): EPEVTQTPSHQVTQMGQEVILRCVPISNHLYFYWYRQILGQKVEFLVSFYNNEISEKSEIFDDQFSVERPDGSNFTLKIRSTKLEDSAMYFCASSEGMEGVNQPQHFGDGTRLSIL.

The CDR3 nucleotides are TGTGCCAGCCAAGGGGCGGACAATCAGCCCCAGCATTTT. Its protein product is CASQGADNQPQHF. The chain couples TRBV2 to TRBJ1-5; D possibly corresponds to TRBD1 (5 bases). Germline V gene lookup returns CDR1 SNHLY and CDR2 FYNNEI. This CDR3 is built from 13 residues. V gave up 8 bases and J gave up 3 bases, with 11 bases separating them.

The chain employs TRBV7-9 and TRBJ2-1; D is ambiguous. The CDR3 spans 15 residues. The V gene's germline CDR1 is SEHNR and CDR2 FQNEAQ (reference sequence). V gave up 1 base and J gave up 0 bases, with 7 bases separating them. The CDR3 is CASSLGAASYNEQFF. CDR3 coding DNA: TGTGCCAGCAGCTTAGGGGCAGCCTCCTACAATGAGCAGTTCTTC.

The rearrangement joins TRBV7-2 to TRBJ2-3; D possibly corresponds to TRBD1 (5 bases). Germline V gene sequence: CDR1 SGHTA, CDR2 FQGNSA. With 5 bases removed from V and 0 bases from J, the gap between germline ends came to 12 bases. The CDR3 contains 15 residues. The CDR3 loop is CASSPRGASTDTQYF. The CDR3, as DNA: TGTGCCAGCAGCCCTAGGGGCGCGAGCACAGATACGCAGTATTTT.

V usage is TRBV5-5 and J usage is TRBJ2-7, with D perhaps TRBD1 (5 bases). CDR3 length equals 13 residues. Trimming left V 2 bases short and J 2 bases short, with 8 bases between. CDR1 is SGHKS, CDR2 YYEKEE, per germline (reference sequence). The CDR3 reads CASSFDSPYEQYF. The CDR3 DNA reads as TGTGCCAGCAGCTTCGACAGTCCCTACGAGCAGTACTTC.

The rearrangement uses TRBV19 and TRBJ2-7; D is perhaps TRBD2 (6 bases). Per the germline V gene, CDR1 is LNHDA and CDR2 is SQIVND (reference sequence). The CDR3 totals 14 residues. V was cut by 10 bases and J by 2 bases, with 18 bases left in between. The CDR3 is CATSAGAGPYEQYF. The CDR3 region has the DNA TGTGCCACCTCGGCAGGAGCGGGCCCCTACGAGCAGTACTTC. Based on the CDR3 plus reference TRBV19 and TRBJ2-7, the full variable domain is DGGITQSPKYLFRKEGQNVTLSCEQNLNHDAMYWYRQDPGQGLRLIYYSQIVNDFQKGDIAEGYSVSREKKESFPLTVTSAQKNPTAFYLCATSAGAGPYEQYFGPGTRLTVT.

The CDR3 reads CANGREPTGQYF. The DNA of the CDR3 is TGTGCCAACGGTCGGGAGCCTACGGGGCAGTACTTC. This chain joins TRBV10-3 and TRBJ2-7; D is possibly TRBD2 (6 bases). This CDR3 contains 12 residues. Per germline, CDR1 ENHRY and CDR2 SYGVKD. Trimming stripped 10 bases from V and 9 bases from J, with 19 bases between.

This clone has just a few counts. V usage is TRBV5-4 and J usage is TRBJ1-1; 7 bases are shared with TRBD1. Trimming cost V 6 bases and J 10 bases; bases outside gene matches: 12. The CDR3 spans 13 residues. Germline loops: CDR1 SGHNT, CDR2 YYREEE (reference sequence). The CDR3 region is CASTQDRARRAFF. CDR3 sequence (DNA): TGTGCCAGCACGCAAGACAGGGCGCGACGAGCTTTCTTT. Drawing the rest from reference TRBV5-4 and TRBJ1-1, the complete variable domain is ETGVTQSPTHLIKTRGQQVTLRCSSQSGHNTVSWYQQALGQGPQFIFQYYREEENGRGNFPPRFSGLQFPNYSSELNVNALELDDSALYLCASTQDRARRAFFGQGTRLTVV.

V and J are TRBV10-3 and TRBJ2-7; D remains unclear. This CDR3 region has 13 residues. Germline V gene data show CDR1 as ENHRY and CDR2 as SYGVKD. Trimming shortened V by 6 bases and J by 3 bases, and 12 bases separated the two germline ends. CDR3 protein: CAISRPSDYEQYF. The CDR3 nucleotides are TGTGCCATCAGCCGCCCCAGTGACTACGAGCAGTACTTC.

The V and J genes are TRBV4-1 and TRBJ1-3; 9 bases match TRBD1. The junction had 7 bases not matched to a gene; V was cut back by 1 base and J by 3 bases. The CDR3 extends over 17 amino acids. Per the germline V gene, CDR1 is MGHRA and CDR2 is YSYEKL. The DNA for the CDR3 is TGCGCCAGCAGCCAAGGCCCCCTGGGACAGGGTGGAAACACCATATATTTT. As protein: CASSQGPLGQGGNTIYF.

V is TRBV6-4 and J is TRBJ2-7; 8 bases line up with TRBD2. The CDR3 runs to 13 residues. Looked up from germline, CDR1 is MRHNA and CDR2 is SNTAGT. V trimming: 3 bases; J trimming: 5 bases; junction bases outside the gene matches: 3. The CDR3 coding sequence is TGTGCCAGCAGTGAGAGCGGGAGCCACGAGCAGTACTTC. Amino acid sequence: CASSESGSHEQYF.

The CDR3 reads CASSLGPGSSYEQYF. The CDR3 DNA follows: TGTGCCAGCAGCTTAGGCCCTGGGAGCTCCTACGAGCAGTACTTC. The chain uses TRBV7-2 and TRBJ2-7; possible D gene TRBD2, 5 bases. This CDR3 comprises 15 residues. V lost 1 base and J lost 0, with 10 bases in between. Germline V CDR1 and CDR2: SGHTA, FQGNSA.

The V gene is TRBV6-5, the J gene TRBJ2-2; maybe TRBD1 (5 bases). Germline-derived CDR1 and CDR2 are MNHEY and SVGAGI. The CDR3 contains 15 residues. Trimming took 6 bases from V and 4 from J, leaving 15 bases between them. CDR3 sequence: CASRCVQQGTGELFF. In DNA, the CDR3 is TGTGCCAGCAGGTGTGTGCAGCAGGGCACCGGGGAGCTGTTTTTT.

CDR3 nucleotide sequence: TGCGCCAGCAGCTTGGGGAGGGGGCGGAAGGATTCCACAGATACGCAGTATTTT. As protein: CASSLGRGRKDSTDTQYF. The rearrangement joins TRBV5-1 to TRBJ2-3; tentatively, D is TRBD1 (7 bases). In germline, CDR1 is SGHRS, CDR2 YFSETQ. CDR3 size: 18 residues. V was pared by 0 bases and J by 2 bases, with 19 bases between.

The chain has TRBV19 and TRBJ2-2; 8 bases line up with TRBD2. This CDR3 has 14 amino acids. The V gene end was trimmed by 5 bases and the J gene end by 4 bases; junction bases not matched to a gene: 3. Germline CDR1 LNHDA, CDR2 SQIVND (reference sequence). The CDR3 region has the DNA TGTGCCAGTAGTCCGGGAGGGATCACCGGGGAGCTGTTTTTT. Protein: CASSPGGITGELFF.

The chain uses TRBV9 and TRBJ2-1, with D possibly matching TRBD2 (7 bases). The germline gives CDR1 SGDLS, CDR2 YYNGEE. The V gene lost 0 bases and the J gene lost 3 bases, with 13 bases spanning the gap. CDR3 length equals 16 residues. CDR3 residues: CASSVEGGSLYNEQFF. The CDR3 DNA reads as TGTGCCAGCAGCGTAGAGGGGGGGAGCCTCTACAATGAGCAGTTCTTC.

This clone was seen once. The chain is built from TRBV19 and TRBJ1-1, with 9 bases lining up with TRBD1. The J segment lost 6 bases and the V segment lost 0 bases, leaving 5 bases of the junction unmatched. There are 15 residues in the CDR3. Germline V gene sequence: CDR1 LNHDA, CDR2 SQIVND (reference sequence). The CDR3: CASSIDPGQGPEAFF. The CDR3 nucleotides read TGTGCCAGTAGTATAGATCCCGGACAGGGGCCTGAAGCTTTCTTT.

V is TRBV28 and J is TRBJ2-7, with 13 bases matching TRBD2. There are 17 residues in the CDR3. Unmatched junction bases numbered 12, after V lost 5 bases and J lost 5 bases. Germline values: CDR1 MDHEN, CDR2 SYDVKM. CDR3 sequence: CASSPIGLAGVVHEQYF. CDR3 coding DNA: TGTGCCAGCAGTCCTATCGGACTAGCGGGAGTTGTCCACGAGCAGTACTTC.

Concerning this clone itself: The sample contains more than one DNA sequence encoding this CDR3. This CDR3 reads CASSLGSSYEQYF. For the CDR3, the DNA is TGTGCCAGCAGCTTAGGCAGCTCCTACGAGCAGTACTTC. J is TRBJ2-7 and V is TRBV11-2; D gene ambiguous. The V gene's germline CDR1 is SGHAT and CDR2 FQNNGV. The CDR3 has 13 residues. The V end was cut by 1 base, the J end by 0 bases, with 4 bases between.

The chain uses TRBV27 and TRBJ1-5, with unresolved D. The CDR3 is made up of 14 amino acids. Germline lookup yields CDR1 MNHEY and CDR2 SMNVEV (reference sequence). V was clipped by 2 bases and J by 7 bases, with 12 bases between them. CDR3 sequence reads: CASSLHPTSQPQHF. CDR3 nucleotide sequence: TGTGCCAGCAGTTTACACCCCACTAGCCAGCCCCAGCATTTT.

The chain couples TRBV5-6 to TRBJ1-2; the match to TRBD1 covers 8 bases. This CDR3 comprises 13 residues. The junction had 6 bases not matched to a gene; V was cut back by 4 bases and J by 7 bases. Per germline, CDR1 SGHDT and CDR2 YYEEEE. CDR3 DNA sequence: TGTGCCAGCAGCGCCTGGACAGGGTGTGGCTACACCTTC. Translation: CASSAWTGCGYTF.

The rearrangement uses TRBV9 and TRBJ2-1; D possibly corresponds to TRBD1 (5 bases). Germline lookup yields CDR1 SGDLS and CDR2 YYNGEE. The CDR3 sequence is 15 residues long. V was pared by 3 bases and J by 2 bases, with 12 bases between. The DNA of the CDR3 is TGTGCCAGCAGCGGCTCCACAGGTCCCTACAATGAGCAGTTCTTC. It is translated as CASSGSTGPYNEQFF.

The V gene is TRBV28, the J gene TRBJ1-6; D may be TRBD1 (5 bases). This CDR3 region has 12 residues. Per germline, CDR1 MDHEN and CDR2 SYDVKM. Between the trimmed V and J ends, which lost 6 bases and 6 bases, there was a span of 6 bases. The CDR3 nucleotides read TGTGCCAGCAGGGGGCGTAATTCACCCCTCCACTTT. It yields the protein CASRGRNSPLHF.

The chain carries TRBV5-1 and TRBJ2-1; TRBD2 matches at 14 bases. The CDR3 is 17 residues long. V dropped 0 bases and J dropped 3; count of bases not matched to a gene: 2. Germline CDR1 reads SGHRS; CDR2 reads YFSETQ. Here the CDR3 DNA reads TGCGCCAGCAGCTTGGCCGGACTAGCGGGAGGCTACAATGAGCAGTTCTTC. It is translated as CASSLAGLAGGYNEQFF.

This rearrangement joins TRBV6-5 to TRBJ2-7, with 10 bases fitting TRBD2. The germline V gene encodes CDR1 MNHEY and CDR2 SVGAGI. The CDR3 is 14 amino acids. J gave up 7 bases and V 5 bases, and 8 bases lay outside the gene matches. CDR3 protein: CASSDLAGVGEQYF. CDR3 bases: TGTGCCAGCAGTGATCTAGCGGGAGTCGGAGAGCAGTACTTC.